The T cell receptor beta chain described here comes from a study of T cell responses to AZD1222 COVID-19 vaccine. Study-wide results and caveats: Recipients of AZD1222 seropositive at baseline numbered only six or seven. Variant regions that are unmutated are reportedly the target of nearly half of spike-specific TCRs. Recipients of two AZD1222 doses showed rising Spike-specific TCR breadth and depth. White British donors predominated, females outnumbered males, and clonal diversity was possibly underestimated.

Of note for this clone: Antigen specificity is unknown.

The table came from immunoSEQ multiplex PCR; TCRdb's copy has only in-frame clones and leaves some out. The sample carries over 85,000 clones, about 88% recorded once. Germline CDR1 and CDR2: SGDLS and YYNGEE. The CDR3 has 18 amino acids. V gene TRBV9 combines with J gene TRBJ2-7; 7 nucleotides match TRBD2. The J call may be mistaken, given a closer DNA end match to TRBJ2-1. This clonotype was sampled from an adult who received the AZD1222 COVID-19 vaccine. The sequenced sample was peripheral blood, obtained 28 days after the second AZD1222 dose. CDR3 sequence reads: CASSPVGRAGDGYNEQFF. Here the CDR3 DNA reads TGTGCCAGCAGCCCCGTCGGTAGGGCGGGAGATGGGTACAATGAGCAGTTCTTC.